This is a list of T cell receptor beta chains from one sample in a study of CD8 T cells in ankylosing spondylitis. TCRdb reanalysed the 5' RACE reads using MiXCR and keeps one entry per CDR3 protein. The sample includes under 250,000 distinct CDR3 sequences, 7% to 10% of them seen just once. The sample comprised blood, either unsorted or a sorted T cell fraction (not recorded which). The receptors were gathered from a female donor with ankylosing spondylitis or in good health (not recorded which). Both conserved end residues are part of each CDR3. A D gene is named only where the DNA matches it firmly. Part of the rows lack a size; the others show once, few, many or a class for expanded clones.

TRBJ2-5 | TRBD2 | - | TRBV7-2 | CASTVTSGRSWETQYF | TGTGCCAGCACCGTGACTAGCGGGAGATCGTGGGAGACCCAGTACTTC
TRBJ2-1 | TRBD2 | many | TRBV3-1 | CASSQGGSGPYNEQFF | TGTGCCAGCAGCCAAGGGGGTAGCGGGCCCTACAATGAGCAGTTCTTC
TRBJ2-2 | - | many | TRBV28 | CASSFETGELFF | TGTGCCAGCAGTTTCGAGACCGGGGAGCTGTTTTTT
TRBJ2-7 | - | many | TRBV29-1 | CSVAREWDGEQYF | TGCAGCGTTGCTCGGGAATGGGATGGCGAGCAGTACTTC
TRBJ2-7 | - | many | TRBV5-1 | CASSPGHGKPYEQYF | TGCGCCAGCAGCCCGGGACATGGGAAGCCCTACGAGCAGTACTTC
TRBJ2-7 | - | many | TRBV7-2 | CASSSSGSPTGQYF | TGTGCCAGCAGCTCCAGCGGATCTCCTACGGGGCAGTACTTC
TRBJ2-3 | - | - | TRBV4-3 | CASSQDTGRIPDTQYF | TGCGCCAGCAGCCAAGATACAGGGCGTATCCCAGATACGCAGTATTTT
TRBJ2-7 | TRBD2 | few | TRBV19 | CASSIGAGGPYEQYF | TGTGCCAGTAGTATCGGGGCGGGAGGGCCCTACGAGCAGTACTTC
TRBJ2-7 | - | - | TRBV14 | CASSPRGYGEQYF | TGTGCCAGCAGCCCCCGTGGGTACGGGGAGCAGTACTTC
TRBJ1-4 | - | - | TRBV7-6 | CASSPWQEKDEKLFF | TGTGCCAGCAGCCCCTGGCAGGAAAAGGATGAAAAACTGTTTTTT
TRBJ2-1 | - | many | TRBV5-5 | CASTSGTPSYNEQFF | TGTGCCAGCACCTCCGGGACTCCCTCCTACAATGAGCAGTTCTTC
TRBJ1-2 | TRBD1 | many | TRBV10-3 | CAITRGPFEYGYTF | TGTGCCATCACCAGGGGGCCGTTTGAGTATGGCTACACCTTC